This passage covers 32 T cell receptor beta chains from one sample sequenced in a study of blood T cells in healthy people across ages. Next came a second PCR, run for roughly 7 to 12 cycles, which used a sample-barcoded 5' primer along with a J-beta primer mix. In TCRdb, the 5' RACE reads were re-called with MiXCR into one record per CDR3 protein. The table shows around 700,000 distinct CDR3 sequences, with 25% occurring only once. These data were likewise used in another study, on T cells of mothers and their children.

Sample: blood. The origin of the receptors is a boy aged 5-17 years in good health.

This clonotype was observed a handful of times. This chain uses TRBV19 with TRBJ2-5; 12 positions match TRBD2. The J call may be wrong; the DNA end is better matched by TRBJ2-1. The CDR3 consists of 15 residues. Germline assignment: CDR1 LNHDA and CDR2 SQIVND (reference sequence). The CDR3 protein is CASTTLAGGRNEQFF. CDR3 bases: TGTGCCAGTACCACACTAGCGGGAGGACGCAATGAGCAGTTCTTC.

The chain has TRBV6-1 and TRBJ2-3, with D hard to call. The CDR3 sequence is 16 residues long. Trimming took off 5 bases at V and 4 bases at J, with 19 bases between the two ends. Germline assignment: CDR1 MNHNS and CDR2 SASEGT. This CDR3 is CASSLSDSPVADTQYF. In nucleotides, the CDR3 is TGTGCCAGCAGTCTTTCCGATAGTCCCGTCGCAGATACGCAGTATTTT.

V and J are TRBV6-5 and TRBJ1-4, with D perhaps TRBD1 (5 bases). The CDR3 is 13 amino acids. Between the trimmed V and J ends, which lost 2 bases and 8 bases, there was a span of 9 bases. Per the germline V gene, CDR1 is MNHEY and CDR2 is SVGAGI. CDR3 nucleotides: TGTGCCAGCAGTTACGGGGGACCAGAAAAACTGTTTTTT. Encoded protein: CASSYGGPEKLFF.

The rearrangement links TRBV9 to TRBJ2-7, with 14 bases fitting TRBD2. After removal of 3 bases from V and 4 bases from J, the junction contained 6 bases not matched to a gene. CDR3 length equals 16 residues. Looked up from germline, CDR1 is SGDLS and CDR2 is YYNGEE. The CDR3, as DNA: TGTGCCAGCAGCGCCAGTGGGACTAGCGGGAGTTACGAGCAGTACTTC. Amino acids: CASSASGTSGSYEQYF. Full variable domain (remainder filled in from reference TRBV9 and TRBJ2-7): DSGVTQTPKHLITATGQRVTLRCSPRSGDLSVYWYQQSLDQGLQFLIQYYNGEERAKGNILERFSAQQFPDLHSELNLSSLELGDSALYFCASSASGTSGSYEQYFGPGTRLTVT.

This rearrangement joins TRBV7-8 to TRBJ2-7, with D unresolved. The J call may be incorrect, as the DNA end agrees better with TRBJ2-5. This CDR3 has 15 amino acids. Germline V lookup: CDR1 SGHVS, CDR2 FQNEAQ. CDR3 nucleotides: TGTGCCAGCAGCTTAGAATCGCATACACAAGAGACCCAGTACTTC. Amino acid sequence: CASSLESHTQETQYF.

This rearrangement joins TRBV29-1 to TRBJ1-1; D not resolved. The CDR3 runs to 14 residues. CDR1 and CDR2 from the germline V gene are SQVTM and ANQGSEA. V lost 5 bases to trimming and J lost 7 bases, with 20 bases between them. CDR3 bases: TGCAGCGTTAGAGGCCAGGAAAACAGCTTTGAAGCTTTCTTT. Amino acids: CSVRGQENSFEAFF.

The J gene is TRBJ1-2, the V gene TRBV7-2; D remains unclear. CDR1 is SGHTA, CDR2 FQGNSA, per germline. V lost 1 base, J lost 0 bases, and 12 bases lay in between. CDR3 length: 16 amino acids. The CDR3 is CASSLDLAEANYGYTF. CDR3 nucleotide sequence: TGTGCCAGCAGCTTAGATCTGGCAGAAGCTAACTATGGCTACACCTTC.

This clonotype showed up just a few times. The chain combines TRBV7-2 with TRBJ1-4; D possibly corresponds to TRBD1 (5 bases). The germline V gene has CDR1 SGHTA and CDR2 FQGNSA. The CDR3 loop spans 15 amino acids. The germline V and J ends were trimmed by 4 bases and 8 bases, with 17 bases remaining between them. CDR3 amino acids: CASSSGAGPGEKLFF. CDR3 coding DNA: TGTGCCAGCAGCTCCGGGGCAGGGCCGGGGGAAAAACTGTTTTTT.

The V and J genes are TRBV20-1 and TRBJ1-1; no reliable D call. The CDR3 totals 12 residues. Trimming pared 3 bases from V and 10 bases from J, leaving 15 bases between. Germline values: CDR1 DFQATT, CDR2 SNEGSKA (reference sequence). CDR3 in DNA: TGCAGTGCTAGTCGGCTAATAGGGCGAGCTTTCTTT. Protein: CSASRLIGRAFF.

The rearrangement uses TRBV5-1 and TRBJ1-2, with a possible D match to TRBD1 (6 bases). The CDR3 spans 14 residues. Germline CDR1 is SGHRS and CDR2 is YFSETQ. The V and J ends lost 3 bases and 4 bases respectively, with 13 bases between them. For the CDR3, the DNA is TGCGCCAGCAGCTCCCCCGGGACATTCTATGGCTACACCTTC. Residues: CASSSPGTFYGYTF. Looking up the rest from reference TRBV5-1 and TRBJ1-2 gives the full variable domain: KAGVTQTPRYLIKTRGQQVTLSCSPISGHRSVSWYQQTPGQGLQFLFEYFSETQRNKGNFPGRFSGRQFSNSRSEMNVSTLELGDSALYLCASSSPGTFYGYTFGSGTRLTVV.

V and J are TRBV20-1 and TRBJ2-5, with D possibly matching TRBD1 (6 bases). The CDR3 contains 13 residues. The V gene's germline CDR1 is DFQATT and CDR2 SNEGSKA (reference sequence). With 3 bases removed from V and 6 bases from J, the gap between germline ends came to 14 bases. CDR3 amino acids: CSASFSQGQTQYF. CDR3 coding DNA: TGCAGTGCTAGTTTTTCCCAGGGGCAGACCCAGTACTTC.

The chain has TRBV12-3 or TRBV12-4 and TRBJ2-1; 8 bases are a match to TRBD1. V dropped 6 bases and J dropped 9; count of bases not matched to a gene: 7. The CDR3 sequence is 13 residues long. The CDR3 sequence is CASSLQGVVEQFF. CDR3 nucleotide sequence: TGTGCCAGCAGCCTACAGGGGGTGGTTGAGCAGTTCTTC.

V is TRBV14 and J is TRBJ2-5; D call uncertain. CDR1 and CDR2 (germline): SGHDN, FVKESK. Deletions cut 0 bases from V and 0 bases from J, with 17 bases between. The CDR3 is 18 amino acids. CDR3: CASSQDCVLTWDQETQYF. In nucleotides, the CDR3 is TGTGCCAGCAGCCAAGATTGTGTTCTTACATGGGACCAAGAGACCCAGTACTTC.

The rearrangement uses TRBV20-1 and TRBJ2-5, with 12 nucleotides matching TRBD2. The J call is doubtful: the DNA matches TRBJ2-1 better. CDR1 is DFQATT, CDR2 SNEGSKA, per germline (reference sequence). The CDR3 is 16 residues long. This CDR3 is CSARPGTSGLYNEQFF. The CDR3, as DNA: TGCAGTGCTAGACCTGGGACTAGCGGGCTTTACAATGAGCAGTTCTTC.

V and J are TRBV6-5 and TRBJ2-7; 10 positions agree with TRBD2. From germline, CDR1 is MNHEY and CDR2 SVGAGI. The CDR3 loop spans 19 amino acids. V lost 2 bases to trimming and J lost 0 bases; unmatched junction nucleotides: 13. In DNA, the CDR3 is TGTGCCAGCAGTTACGGTCGGGGTAGCGGGAGGCACAGCTCCTACGAGCAGTACTTC. The encoded protein is CASSYGRGSGRHSSYEQYF.

This chain uses TRBV6-5 with TRBJ2-7, with TRBD2 matching over 12 bases. In germline, CDR1 is MNHEY, CDR2 SVGAGI. The CDR3 sequence is 13 residues long. The J segment lost 6 bases and the V segment lost 6 bases, leaving 3 bases of the junction unmatched. The CDR3 coding sequence is TGTGCCAGCAGACGACTAGCGGGAGCCGAGCAGTACTTC. This encodes CASRRLAGAEQYF.

This rearrangement joins TRBV5-1 to TRBJ2-1, with 9 bases matching TRBD2. The J call is doubtful: the DNA matches TRBJ2-7 better. The CDR3 contains 15 residues. Germline V lookup: CDR1 SGHRS, CDR2 YFSETQ. CDR3 bases: TGCGCCAGCAGCTCCGGACTAGCGAGCTCCTACGAGCAGTACTTC. It translates to CASSSGLASSYEQYF.

Details on this clonotype: One end of the junction does not line up with germline, which may come from a read error. The chain recombines TRBV29-1 with TRBJ1-4; 7 nucleotides match TRBD1. The CDR3 contains 12 residues. The V gene's germline CDR1 is SQVTM and CDR2 ANQGSEA. In nucleotides, the CDR3 is TGCGGCGTCCGACAGGGAGATGAAAAACTGTTTTTT. The encoded protein is CGVRQGDEKLFF.

The rearrangement uses TRBV29-1 and TRBJ2-5; D uncertain. The J call is uncertain, as TRBJ2-7 better fits the DNA end. The CDR3 is 12 residues long. Per the germline V gene, CDR1 is SQVTM and CDR2 is ANQGSEA. Here the CDR3 reads CSVRVPAYEQYF. The CDR3 DNA is TGCAGCGTTCGTGTGCCCGCCTACGAGCAGTACTTC.

This clonotype was counted a few times. CDR3 sequence: CASSPRQGDSPLHF. DNA of the CDR3: TGTGCCAGCAGCCCTCGACAGGGAGATTCACCCCTCCACTTT. The chain uses TRBV3-1 and TRBJ1-6; TRBD1 agrees at 7 bases. The length of the CDR3 is 14 residues. Unmatched junction bases numbered 5, after V lost 4 bases and J lost 8 bases. The V gene's germline CDR1 is LGHDT and CDR2 YNNKEL (reference sequence).

The J gene is TRBJ2-1, the V gene TRBV5-1, with D hard to call. CDR1 and CDR2 from the germline V gene are SGHRS and YFSETQ. The CDR3 is 14 amino acids. The germline V and J ends were trimmed by 0 bases and 6 bases, with 10 bases remaining between them. This chain's CDR3 is CASSLGGSFNEQFF. The DNA of the CDR3 is TGCGCCAGCAGCTTGGGCGGTAGCTTCAATGAGCAGTTCTTC.

This chain uses TRBV11-3 with TRBJ1-1; D uncertain. The V gene lost 5 bases and the J gene lost 9 bases, with 10 bases spanning the gap. CDR1 SGHNT and CDR2 YENEEA come from the germline V gene. The CDR3 is 11 amino acids. Here the CDR3 DNA reads TGTGCCAGCAGCCCCGGGCTCCAAGCTTTCTTT. Its protein is CASSPGLQAFF.

The rearrangement uses TRBV7-2 and TRBJ2-2; D ambiguous. CDR3 length: 14 residues. CDR1 and CDR2 (germline): SGHTA, FQGNSA. Trimming removed 5 bases at V and 6 bases at J, with 13 bases between. The CDR3 nucleotides read TGTGCCAGCAGCCCTCTCAGGATAGCCGGGGAGCTGTTTTTT. Translating gives CASSPLRIAGELFF. The whole variable domain, remainder taken from reference TRBV7-2 and TRBJ2-2, is GAGVSQSPSNKVTEKGKDVELRCDPISGHTALYWYRQSLGQGLEFLIYFQGNSAPDKSGLPSDRFSAERTGGSVSTLTIQRTQQEDSAVYLCASSPLRIAGELFFGEGSRLTVL.

The rearrangement uses TRBV5-1 and TRBJ2-4; D remains ambiguous. Looked up from germline, CDR1 is SGHRS and CDR2 is YFSETQ. The germline V and J ends were trimmed by 4 bases and 7 bases, with 18 bases remaining between them. CDR3 length: 15 amino acids. CDR3 in amino acids: CASSPTSIASNIQYF. The DNA for the CDR3 is TGCGCCAGCAGCCCCACTTCCATTGCCTCGAACATTCAGTACTTC.

This clonotype was found a few times. V gene TRBV28 combines with J gene TRBJ1-5, with a tentative D call TRBD1 (6 bases). From germline, CDR1 is MDHEN and CDR2 SYDVKM. Trimming cost V 7 bases and J 4 bases, with 14 bases left between them. This CDR3 region has 14 residues. The CDR3 nucleotides read TGTGCCAGCATCAAGGGAACAGGGAATCAGCCCCAGCATTTT. It translates to CASIKGTGNQPQHF.

In its sample, this clonotype was seen many times. This chain joins TRBV5-1 and TRBJ2-5; 8 bases are shared with TRBD1. Judging by the DNA end, TRBJ2-7 fits better; the J call may be wrong. Germline assignment: CDR1 SGHRS and CDR2 YFSETQ. The CDR3 extends over 14 amino acids. CDR3 residues: CASSPGQETYEQYF. CDR3 nucleotide sequence: TGCGCCAGCAGCCCGGGACAGGAGACCTACGAGCAGTACTTC.

The rearrangement links TRBV5-6 to TRBJ2-5; no firm D call. Germline CDR1 and CDR2: SGHDT and YYEEEE. V dropped 7 bases and J dropped 5 bases, with 12 bases sitting between them. This CDR3 is built from 12 residues. The CDR3 DNA reads as TGTGCCAGCTGCCAGTCCGGGGAGACCCAGTACTTC. Its translation: CASCQSGETQYF.

This clonotype was picked up many times. The CDR3 loop reads CASSLDVGRTYEQYF. CDR3 bases: TGTGCCAGCAGCTTAGACGTCGGGAGGACCTACGAGCAGTACTTC. The rearrangement uses TRBV7-6 and TRBJ2-7, with 7 nucleotides matching TRBD2. Trimming removed 1 base from V and 2 bases from J; junction bases left unmatched: 5. Germline CDR1 reads SGHVS; CDR2 reads FNYEAQ. The CDR3 totals 15 residues.

This clonotype was counted a few times. At one end the junction does not follow the germline gene, possibly because of a read error. The rearrangement links TRBV7-9 to TRBJ1-4, with TRBD1 as a possible D gene (5 bases). The CDR3 loop spans 18 amino acids. Germline loops: CDR1 SEHNR, CDR2 FQNEAQ (reference sequence). CDR3 coding DNA: TGTGCCAGCAGTTTAGCGATGGGGGGGTCCGCAACTAATGAAAAACTGTTTTTT. Amino acid sequence: CASSLAMGGSATNEKLFF.

This chain joins TRBV9 and TRBJ2-3, with 9 bases aligning to TRBD2. CDR1 SGDLS and CDR2 YYNGEE come from the germline V gene. With V trimmed by 3 bases and J by 2 bases, 10 bases remained unmatched. CDR3 size: 17 residues. Here the CDR3 reads CASSASVRGGHTDTQYF. In DNA form, the CDR3 reads TGTGCCAGCAGCGCCTCCGTGCGGGGGGGGCACACAGATACGCAGTATTTT.

There are a few counts of this clonotype. The chain combines TRBV4-1 with TRBJ2-7; TRBD1 matches 8 bases. The CDR3 is 18 residues long. CDR1 is MGHRA, CDR2 YSYEKL, per germline. The V segment lost 3 bases and the J segment 0 bases; nucleotides outside the gene matches: 13. For the CDR3, the DNA is TGCGCCAGCAGCCAGGTGTTCCTCCGGACAGGGATCTCCTACGAGCAGTACTTC. This codes for CASSQVFLRTGISYEQYF.

This clonotype was recorded at least ten times. V usage is TRBV29-1 and J usage is TRBJ2-7, with 10 positions matching TRBD2. Germline-derived CDR1 and CDR2 are SQVTM and ANQGSEA. The CDR3 spans 12 residues. V dropped 7 bases and J dropped 3; count of bases not matched to a gene: 3. The CDR3, as DNA: TGCAGCGGGCGGACTAGCGGCTACGAGCAGTACTTC. This codes for CSGRTSGYEQYF.